This T cell receptor (beta chain) was captured in a study of siplizumab effects on memory and regulatory T cells. Method: immunoSEQ multiplex PCR; TCRdb's copy keeps in-frame clones and lacks some. This sample has 9,500 to 15,000 clones, with around 46% found just once. The germline V gene has CDR1 SGHTA and CDR2 FQGTGA. The CDR3 has 16 amino acids. The ends lost 4 bases at V and 5 bases at J; junction bases unmatched: 7. Coculturing at 37°C lasted around six days for the mixed lymphocyte reaction cells. This clone was detected a few times. What it binds is unknown. This clonotype was sampled from a human donor in good health; the cells came from an allogeneic mixed lymphocyte reaction. Some clones in this sample may be carry-over from other donors' samples. J is TRBJ2-3 and V is TRBV7-3, with 12 bases matching TRBD2. Material for sequencing was CFSE-low (dividing) CD8+ T cells sorted from an allogeneic mixed lymphocyte reaction. The CDR3: CASSSFTGLAGDTQYF. As DNA, the CDR3 is TGTGCCAGCAGCTCCTTTACGGGACTAGCGGGAGATACGCAGTATTTT.